These 20 T cell receptor beta chains came from one sample sequenced in a study of graft-versus-host responses after intestinal transplantation. The method was immunoSEQ multiplex PCR; TCRdb's version includes in-frame clones alone and lacks a portion of them. The data hold 11,000 to 15,000 clones, with roughly 30% observed a single time. The sample was alloreactive CD4+ T cells from a mixed lymphocyte reaction culture, taken before intestinal transplant. Subset specified: CFSE-low proliferating T cells sorted from roughly six-day pre-transplant mixed lymphocyte reaction (GvH or HvG direction). These receptor sequences come from a human patient who received an intestinal transplant.

V and J are TRBV14 and TRBJ2-2; 8 bases match TRBD2. In germline, CDR1 is SGHDN, CDR2 FVKESK. V shed 2 bases and J 3 bases; nucleotides not matched to a gene: 5. This CDR3 is built from 16 residues. The CDR3 reads CASSQTGGSYTGELFF. CDR3 coding DNA: TGTGCCAGCAGCCAAACGGGAGGGTCCTACACCGGGGAGCTGTTTTTT.

The rearrangement links TRBV7-7 to TRBJ2-5; no clear D. Germline V gene data show CDR1 as SSHAT and CDR2 as FNYEAQ (reference sequence). The CDR3 runs to 12 residues. The V and J ends lost 5 bases and 5 bases respectively, with 9 bases between them. The CDR3 is CASSPLVETQYF. The CDR3 nucleotides read TGTGCCAGCAGCCCCCTGGTGGAGACCCAGTACTTC.

In DNA form, the CDR3 reads TGTGCCAGCAGTTTTCCGACAGGGGTCATAGAAGCTTTCTTT. This codes for CASSFPTGVIEAFF. The chain couples TRBV6-8 to TRBJ1-1, with 8 bases identical to TRBD1. The CDR3 sequence is 14 residues long. Germline V gene data show CDR1 as MNHGY and CDR2 as SAAAGT. V shed 4 bases and J 8 bases; nucleotides not matched to a gene: 9.

The V and J genes are TRBV18 and TRBJ1-1; no firm D call. The CDR3 extends over 15 amino acids. V gave up 0 bases and J gave up 6 bases, with 14 bases separating them. Looked up from germline, CDR1 is KGHSH and CDR2 is LQKENI. The CDR3 protein is CASSPPFLTGAEAFF. Here the CDR3 DNA reads TGTGCCAGCTCACCACCTTTTTTGACTGGGGCTGAAGCTTTCTTT.

The sample holds a few counts of this clone. The chain combines TRBV6-1 with TRBJ1-2; 8 bases are shared with TRBD1. Per the germline V gene, CDR1 is MNHNS and CDR2 is SASEGT. Unmatched junction bases numbered 1, after V lost 2 bases and J lost 5 bases. This CDR3 is 13 amino acids long. CDR3 protein: CASSETGGYGYTF. The CDR3 DNA is TGTGCCAGCAGTGAAACAGGGGGTTATGGCTACACCTTC.

This clone has just a few counts. The V and J genes are TRBV6-1 and TRBJ2-2; 9 nucleotides match TRBD1. Losses at the gene ends were 5 bases for V and 4 bases for J; bases not matched to a gene: 5. Per the germline V gene, CDR1 is MNHNS and CDR2 is SASEGT. The CDR3 is made up of 15 amino acids. DNA of the CDR3: TGTGCCAGCAGTAAGGCGACAGGGGGCACCGGGGAGCTGTTTTTT. Amino acids: CASSKATGGTGELFF.

J is TRBJ1-2 and V is TRBV6-5; 11 bases align to TRBD1. Trimming removed 7 bases from V and 4 bases from J; junction bases left unmatched: 8. Germline V gene data show CDR1 as MNHEY and CDR2 as SVGAGI. The CDR3 consists of 15 residues. This CDR3 reads CASNFGQGAAYGYTF. CDR3 sequence (DNA): TGTGCCAGCAACTTCGGACAGGGGGCGGCCTATGGCTACACCTTC.

The chain is built from TRBV15 and TRBJ2-5; D remains unclear. Germline lookup yields CDR1 LNHNV and CDR2 YYDKDF (reference sequence). This CDR3 has 17 residues. Trimming cost V 1 base and J 0 bases, with 15 bases left between them. DNA of the CDR3: TGTGCCACCAGCAGAGGCCGACCGGAGAACTACCAAGAGACCCAGTACTTC. Amino acids: CATSRGRPENYQETQYF.

The V and J genes are TRBV6-5 and TRBJ1-2; a weak D match, TRBD1 (6 bases). CDR3 length: 14 amino acids. With 0 bases removed from V and 5 bases from J, the gap between germline ends came to 10 bases. Germline V gene data show CDR1 as MNHEY and CDR2 as SVGAGI. In nucleotides, the CDR3 is TGTGCCAGCAGTTACTCCAGGGGACTATATGGCTACACCTTC. This codes for CASSYSRGLYGYTF.

The chain uses TRBV2 and TRBJ2-2, with a possible D match to TRBD1 (5 bases). V lost 6 bases, J lost 5 bases, and 10 bases lay in between. The CDR3 spans 13 residues. Germline V gene data show CDR1 as SNHLY and CDR2 as FYNNEI. The CDR3 loop reads CASRSQATGELFF. The CDR3 nucleotides are TGTGCCAGCAGATCACAGGCTACCGGGGAGCTGTTTTTT. Using reference TRBV2 and TRBJ2-2 for the parts outside the CDR3, the full variable domain is EPEVTQTPSHQVTQMGQEVILRCVPISNHLYFYWYRQILGQKVEFLVSFYNNEISEKSEIFDDQFSVERPDGSNFTLKIRSTKLEDSAMYFCASRSQATGELFFGEGSRLTVL.

The V gene is TRBV29-1, the J gene TRBJ1-1; 9 nucleotides agree with TRBD1. CDR1 SQVTM and CDR2 ANQGSEA come from the germline V gene. The J segment lost 4 bases and the V segment lost 7 bases, leaving 4 bases of the junction unmatched. CDR3 length: 12 residues. This CDR3 is CSAIQGATEAFF. The CDR3 DNA is TGCAGCGCTATACAGGGGGCCACTGAAGCTTTCTTT.

This clone occurred a few times. This sequence joins TRBV4-1 and TRBJ2-3; D gene unclear. CDR3 length: 14 residues. The germline V and J ends were trimmed by 0 bases and 1 base, with 5 bases remaining between them. The V gene's germline CDR1 is MGHRA and CDR2 YSYEKL. CDR3 residues: CASSQDTGTDTQYF. The CDR3 DNA reads TGCGCCAGCAGCCAAGATACAGGCACAGATACGCAGTATTTT.

This clone is labeled medium-sized. The V gene is TRBV5-4, the J gene TRBJ2-5; D might be TRBD1 or TRBD2, each matching 5 bases. The CDR3 contains 13 residues. The germline gives CDR1 SGHNT, CDR2 YYREEE (reference sequence). Between the trimmed V and J ends, which lost 2 bases and 3 bases, there was a span of 8 bases. CDR3 nucleotides: TGTGCCAGCAGCTTTAGAGGGGAAGAGACCCAGTACTTC. The encoded protein is CASSFRGEETQYF.

This clone has a handful of counts. The CDR3: CASRLTGSTYNEQFF. CDR3 DNA sequence: TGCGCCAGCAGACTAACTGGTTCCACCTACAATGAGCAGTTCTTC. The V call is TRBV5-1, the J call TRBJ2-1; D is unclear. CDR1 is SGHRS, CDR2 YFSETQ, per germline. Trimming took 5 bases from V and 2 from J, leaving 14 bases between them. CDR3 length: 15 amino acids.

This rearrangement joins TRBV6-6 to TRBJ1-6; D might be TRBD1 (5 bases). The germline V gene encodes CDR1 MNHNY and CDR2 SVGAGI (reference sequence). This CDR3 comprises 15 residues. Trimming cost V 6 bases and J 12 bases, with 21 bases left between them. CDR3 in amino acids: CASRPPGRTVLPLHF. The CDR3 DNA reads as TGTGCCAGCAGACCGCCGGGACGGACGGTACTACCCCTCCACTTT.

The chain carries TRBV6-6 and TRBJ2-7; the match to TRBD1 covers 8 bases. V dropped 5 bases and J dropped 4; count of bases not matched to a gene: 7. This CDR3 is 14 amino acids long. Germline V lookup: CDR1 MNHNY, CDR2 SVGAGI (reference sequence). The CDR3 spells CASSRQGRYYEQYF. The CDR3 bases are TGTGCCAGCAGTAGACAGGGGCGATATTACGAGCAGTACTTC.

V is TRBV5-1 and J is TRBJ2-5; weak D call: TRBD1 (5 bases). The CDR3 extends over 13 amino acids. CDR1 is SGHRS, CDR2 YFSETQ, per germline. The V gene lost 1 base and the J gene lost 2 bases, with 6 bases spanning the gap. CDR3 in amino acids: CASSLQGQETQYF. In nucleotides, the CDR3 is TGCGCCAGCAGCTTGCAGGGTCAAGAGACCCAGTACTTC.

The V and J genes are TRBV28 and TRBJ1-5; D possibly corresponds to TRBD1 (5 bases). The CDR3 runs to 15 residues. The germline V gene encodes CDR1 MDHEN and CDR2 SYDVKM. The V end lost 2 bases, the J end lost 3 bases, and 11 bases lay between the germline ends. The CDR3 loop reads CASSLHGGTNQPQHF. The CDR3 DNA is TGTGCCAGCAGTTTACACGGGGGGACCAATCAGCCCCAGCATTTT.

CDR3 sequence (DNA): TGTGCCAGCAGCTCCGGAGAGACCCAGTACTTC. Encoded protein: CASSSGETQYF. The chain recombines TRBV7-7 with TRBJ2-5; D uncertain. Germline V gene sequence: CDR1 SSHAT, CDR2 FNYEAQ (reference sequence). V shed 4 bases and J shed 4 bases, with 4 bases lying between them. This CDR3 has 11 residues.

This clone ranks as medium-sized. V is TRBV5-1 and J is TRBJ1-2; TRBD1 agrees at 8 bases. The CDR3 runs 15 residues. The V segment lost 0 bases and the J segment 6 bases; nucleotides outside the gene matches: 7. The germline V gene encodes CDR1 SGHRS and CDR2 YFSETQ. This chain's CDR3 is CASSLVLSRGHGYTF. The DNA for the CDR3 is TGCGCCAGCAGCTTGGTTTTGAGCAGGGGGCATGGCTACACCTTC.